This T cell receptor beta chain came from a study of CD8 T cells in ankylosing spondylitis. Study conclusions and caveats: Blood from ankylosing spondylitis patients appeared to carry a characteristic roughly 8-variant TCR beta motif. Significant enrichment of disease-linked clones was reported in matched ankylosing spondylitis synovial fluid. Earlier work had already found some motif variants in reactive arthritis synovial fluid and blood.

A quantitative 5'-RACE method, one with molecular barcodes, was used to make TCR beta libraries. TCRdb called the 5' RACE reads again in MiXCR, with one record for every CDR3 protein. The repertoire holds 120,000 or so distinct CDR3 sequences, with roughly 15% as singletons. The V gene's germline CDR1 is SGHTA and CDR2 FQGTGA. V was shortened by 2 bases and J by 0 bases, with 11 bases between the two germline ends. The CDR3 is made up of 16 amino acids. This clonotype was seen a few times. What it binds is unknown. V and J are TRBV7-3 and TRBJ2-1, with D possibly matching TRBD1 (6 bases). This TCR came from a female donor with ankylosing spondylitis or in good health (not recorded which). Sequencing used blood, either unsorted or a sorted T cell fraction (not recorded which). For the CDR3, the DNA is TGTGCCAGCAGCTTAGGGACACTGCGCTCCTACAATGAGCAGTTCTTC. Its protein product is CASSLGTLRSYNEQFF.